By share, the clone carrying this TCR beta chain counts as medium-sized. Its target is unknown. Noted time point: sample taken at primary tumor resection. Whole RNA obtained from tumor, nontumor lung or frozen PBMC underwent sequencing without sorting. Every TCR cDNA molecule carried a tag that served as a unique molecular identifier. Via MiXCR, TCRdb re-called the 5' RACE reads, giving one row per CDR3 protein. The sample has about 3,900 distinct CDR3 sequences, roughly 4% seen once. The sample belongs to a study of spatial heterogeneity in lung cancer. General study points: Expanded intratumoral alpha and beta TCR counts tracked tumor mutation counts. The recorded estimate of tumor T cell coverage is around 7.7% for alpha chains and 13% for beta chains.

Germline trimming cut 2 bases from V and 2 bases from J; bases unmatched to any gene: 4. The CDR3 covers 14 residues. CDR1 is DFQATT, CDR2 SNEGSKA, per germline (reference sequence). The rearrangement links TRBV20-1 to TRBJ2-3, with 7 bases identical to TRBD1. Sequencing was performed on lung tumor tissue, taken at surgery. The clonotype was recovered from a male donor with early-stage non-small cell lung cancer. CDR3: CSARRTGNTDTQYF. The CDR3 nucleotides are TGCAGTGCTAGACGGACAGGAAACACAGATACGCAGTATTTT.